This T cell receptor (beta chain) was found in a study of brain T cells in children with intractable seizures. Trimming at V came to 5 bases and at J to 4 bases, leaving 10 bases not matched to a gene. CDR1 is SGDLS, CDR2 YYNGEE, per germline. The CDR3 extends over 15 amino acids. Profiling relied on immunoSEQ multiplex PCR, and the TCRdb table lists in-frame clones only, not all of them. The sample yields roughly 80,000 clones, around nine tenths seen once. For this clone: No antigen is known for it.

Surgery cases with the highest brain T cell transcript signatures were chosen for sequencing. Study results and limitations: Clones missing pre-surgery may reflect undersampling of that blood sample. Viral specificity was inferred only from CDR3 similarity; HCMV serostatus was unknown.

The origin of this receptor is a girl aged 2 to 10 with Rasmussen encephalitis and intractable seizures. This specimen was peripheral blood, taken at surgery. V and J are TRBV9 and TRBJ1-2; TRBD1 agrees at 8 bases. CDR3 coding DNA: TGTGCCAGCAGGTTTTGTCTCGACAGGGGCTATGGCTACACCTTC. Translated, it gives CASRFCLDRGYGYTF.